These 5 T cell receptor beta chains share one sample of origin, sequenced in a study of blood T cell repertoires in COVID-19 (dated by TCRdb to the early 2020s). Library creation used the immunoSEQ multiplex PCR assay. The clones in this table, taken by TCRdb from immuneACCESS, are in-frame only. Not every clone is retained; where verified, under half of the shortfall comes from an unresolved V gene, and the cause of the rest is unknown. The sample data list approximately 70,000 clones, and around 89% of these were observed just once. The leading ten clones occupy 0.95% to 1.5% of the sample. The sample comprised peripheral blood. These receptors all stem from a woman aged 55-70 years with acute or convalescent COVID-19.

The chain combines TRBV4-2 with TRBJ1-3, with TRBD1 matching over 7 bases. The CDR3 loop spans 14 amino acids. The V gene's germline CDR1 is LGHNA and CDR2 YNFKEQ. The ends lost 4 bases at V and 4 bases at J; junction bases unmatched: 4. As DNA, the CDR3 is TGTGCCAGCAGCCCACAGGGGTGGGGAAACACCATATATTTT. It specifies CASSPQGWGNTIYF.

This sequence joins TRBV11-3 and TRBJ2-1; 11 nucleotides agree with TRBD2. Per the germline V gene, CDR1 is SGHNT and CDR2 is YENEEA. The CDR3 totals 15 residues. Germline trimming cut 5 bases from V and 5 bases from J; bases unmatched to any gene: 5. The CDR3: CASSKLAGVDNEQFF. CDR3 nucleotide sequence: TGTGCCAGCAGCAAACTAGCGGGAGTAGACAATGAGCAGTTCTTC. The variable domain in full, completed from reference TRBV11-3 and TRBJ2-1, reads EAGVVQSPRYKIIEKKQPVAFWCNPISGHNTLYWYLQNLGQGPELLIRYENEEAVDDSQLPKDRFSAERLKGVDSTLKIQPAELGDSAVYLCASSKLAGVDNEQFFGPGTRLTVL.

The rearrangement joins TRBV6-5 to TRBJ2-2, with TRBD1 matching 9 bases. This CDR3 is built from 15 residues. The junction had 2 bases not matched to a gene; V was cut back by 5 bases and J by 1 base. Germline V gene data show CDR1 as MNHEY and CDR2 as SVGAGI. Written as DNA, the CDR3 is TGTGCCAGCAGTCCGGGACAGGGGAACACCGGGGAGCTGTTTTTT. It translates to CASSPGQGNTGELFF.

This chain connects TRBV19 to TRBJ1-2, with D unresolved. Germline CDR1 LNHDA, CDR2 SQIVND (reference sequence). V was clipped by 3 bases and J by 5 bases, with 7 bases between them. The CDR3 extends over 12 amino acids. DNA for the CDR3: TGTGCCAGTAGTATGCTAGAGTATGGCTACACCTTC. The encoded protein is CASSMLEYGYTF.

The chain combines TRBV20-1 with TRBJ2-3; D remains ambiguous. CDR1 is DFQATT, CDR2 SNEGSKA, per germline (reference sequence). This CDR3 is built from 13 residues. The ends were cut back, 3 bases at V and 5 bases at J, with 12 bases in the middle. Here the CDR3 reads CSASEYSLDTQYF. As DNA, the CDR3 is TGCAGTGCTAGTGAGTACAGCCTAGATACGCAGTATTTT.